This record covers a single T cell receptor beta chain. Sample treatment: around 19 received Ad26.COV2.S at low or high dose, single or two shots; several received placebo; per-sample allocation not given. Samples came from day 63 after the first vaccine or placebo injection. The data were taken from a study of Ad26.COV2.S vaccination and SARS-CoV-2 variants. From germline, CDR1 is SQVTM and CDR2 ANQGSEA. The CDR3 covers 13 residues. Trimming cost V 5 bases and J 5 bases; bases outside gene matches: 4. Sequencing was performed with immunoSEQ multiplex PCR; in TCRdb, only in-frame clones are kept and a portion is missing. The data contain about 370,000 clones, over 75% of them singletons.

Sequencing used peripheral blood, obtained in a trial of Ad26.COV2.S vaccine versus placebo. This clonotype originated in a person aged 18-65 years who received the Ad26.COV2.S COVID-19 vaccine or a placebo. The V and J genes are TRBV29-1 and TRBJ2-7, with TRBD2 matching 12 bases. The CDR3 region has the DNA TGCAGCGTTTCAACTAGCGGGGGGCACGAGCAGTACTTC. Its protein product is CSVSTSGGHEQYF.